The T cell receptor (beta chain) under discussion was sequenced for a study of T cells in Graves' hyperthyroidism and ophthalmopathy. Across the study: Any treatment followed the collection of peripheral blood at initial diagnosis. Regarding the study as a whole: Ophthalmopathy could be told apart from stable hyperthyroidism with a 13 V-J model. For ophthalmopathy, model prediction preceded onset by a median approximately 6 months.

Authors of the study amplified TCR beta CDR3 regions from RNA transcripts. An initial round of RT-PCR targeting the TCR CDR3 relied on the HTBI primer set. TCRdb ran MiXCR on the multiplex PCR reads and lists one entry per CDR3 protein. The table shows hundreds of thousands of distinct CDR3 sequences, with about 14% occurring only once. Germline V lookup: CDR1 SGHTA, CDR2 FQGNSA. CDR3 length: 16 residues. Trimming pared 0 bases from V and 2 bases from J, leaving 14 bases between. Regarding this clonotype: Its antigen is not identified.

The PBMCs had their origin in 10 ml of fresh peripheral blood. Source material: blood. The clonotype comes from a man in his forties or fifties with Graves' ophthalmopathy. This chain uses TRBV7-2 with TRBJ2-7; possibly TRBD1 for D (5 bases). DNA for the CDR3: TGTGCCAGCAGCTTAGCGGGGCCAAGGGGCCCCTACGAGCAGTACTTC. Translated: CASSLAGPRGPYEQYF.